The present T cell receptor (beta chain) was sequenced within a study of blood T cells in healthy people across ages. The V gene lost 1 base and the J gene lost 6 bases, with 16 bases spanning the gap. CDR1 is DFQATT, CDR2 SNEGSKA, per germline (reference sequence). The CDR3 spans 14 residues. This clonotype was observed a handful of times. A sample-barcoded 5' primer and a J-beta primer mix were used in a second PCR of roughly 7 to 11 cycles. Each CDR3 protein is one row after TCRdb ran MiXCR on the 5' RACE reads. The sample holds about 1.6 million distinct CDR3 sequences, 34% seen once. What was sequenced was blood. The clonotype originates from a woman in her twenties or thirties in good health. This chain connects TRBV20-1 to TRBJ2-7, with D maybe TRBD2 (6 bases). The CDR3 is CSARVHGGGSEQYF. The CDR3 nucleotides read TGCAGTGCTAGAGTACACGGCGGAGGGTCCGAGCAGTACTTC.